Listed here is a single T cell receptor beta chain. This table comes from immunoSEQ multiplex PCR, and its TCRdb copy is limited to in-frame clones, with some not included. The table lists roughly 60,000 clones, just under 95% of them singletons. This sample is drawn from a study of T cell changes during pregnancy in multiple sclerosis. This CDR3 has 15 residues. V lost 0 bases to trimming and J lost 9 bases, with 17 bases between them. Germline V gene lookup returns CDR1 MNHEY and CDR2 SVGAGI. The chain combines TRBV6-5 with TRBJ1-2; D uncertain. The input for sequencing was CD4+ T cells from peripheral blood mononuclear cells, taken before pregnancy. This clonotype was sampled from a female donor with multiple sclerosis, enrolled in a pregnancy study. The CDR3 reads CASSYSRISGGSYTF. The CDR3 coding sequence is TGTGCCAGCAGTTACTCTCGGATCTCAGGCGGGAGCTACACCTTC.